A single sample is the source of the 17 T cell receptor beta chains below, sequenced in a study of blood T cell repertoires in COVID-19. Using immunoSEQ multiplex PCR, the repertoire was profiled, and TCRdb retains in-frame clones only, with some absent. The data show approximately 94,000 clones, approximately 93% seen once. Sequencing was performed on peripheral blood. These receptors were obtained from a man aged 50 or older with active COVID-19.

The chain uses TRBV2 and TRBJ2-7, with 9 nucleotides matching TRBD1. J lost 6 bases, V lost 7 bases, and 16 bases had no gene match. This CDR3 has 16 residues. Germline CDR1 and CDR2: SNHLY and FYNNEI. The CDR3 coding sequence is TGTGCCAGCAAGTCGACCTGGACAGGGGACAGAGGCGAGCAGTACTTC. It translates to CASKSTWTGDRGEQYF.

The rearrangement joins TRBV5-4 to TRBJ2-5; TRBD2 matches at 8 bases. Germline CDR1 SGHNT, CDR2 YYREEE (reference sequence). CDR3 length: 15 amino acids. V dropped 1 base and J dropped 1; count of bases not matched to a gene: 3. The chain's CDR3 is CASSLTSGSQETQYF. The CDR3 DNA reads TGTGCCAGCAGCTTGACAAGCGGGAGCCAAGAGACCCAGTACTTC.

The V gene is TRBV5-6, the J gene TRBJ1-2; 9 bases match TRBD1. The CDR3 contains 15 residues. Germline V gene sequence: CDR1 SGHDT, CDR2 YYEEEE. Trimming cost V 7 bases and J 3 bases; bases outside gene matches: 10. CDR3 bases: TGTGCCAGCTCCTCTGACAGGGGGTTCGACTATGGCTACACCTTC. Translated: CASSSDRGFDYGYTF. Full variable domain (missing parts from reference TRBV5-6 and TRBJ1-2): DAGVTQSPTHLIKTRGQQVTLRCSPKSGHDTVSWYQQALGQGPQFIFQYYEEEERQRGNFPDRFSGHQFPNYSSELNVNALLLGDSALYLCASSSDRGFDYGYTFGSGTRLTVV.

This rearrangement joins TRBV2 to TRBJ2-5; possible D gene TRBD2, 5 bases. Germline-derived CDR1 and CDR2 are SNHLY and FYNNEI. The CDR3 runs to 12 residues. V lost 5 bases and J 5 bases, leaving 9 bases between the germline ends. The CDR3 coding sequence is TGTGCCAGCAGTCAGCGGAGGGAGACCCAGTACTTC. It specifies CASSQRRETQYF.

This chain uses TRBV3-1 (or the pseudogene TRBV3-2) with TRBJ2-7; D is ambiguous. Between the trimmed V and J ends, which lost 0 bases and 3 bases, there was a span of 12 bases. CDR1 and CDR2 from the germline V gene are LGHDT and YNNKEL (reference sequence). The CDR3 covers 15 residues. CDR3 sequence (DNA): TGTGCCAGCAGCCAAGATTTAACAGAAATCTACGAGCAGTACTTC. This encodes CASSQDLTEIYEQYF.

The chain is built from TRBV6-5 and TRBJ2-3, with 7 bases lining up with TRBD1. The V and J ends lost 0 bases and 2 bases, in that order; junction bases with no gene match: 2. This CDR3 contains 15 residues. CDR1 MNHEY and CDR2 SVGAGI come from the germline V gene. The CDR3 loop reads CASSYSGQYTDTQYF. The CDR3 nucleotides read TGTGCCAGCAGTTACTCGGGACAGTACACAGATACGCAGTATTTT.

This chain links TRBV6-1 with TRBJ1-5; 10 bases align to TRBD1. This CDR3 comprises 17 residues. The germline V gene has CDR1 MNHNS and CDR2 SASEGT. Trimming cost V 4 bases and J 4 bases; bases outside gene matches: 10. In DNA form, the CDR3 reads TGTGCCAGCAGTGGTCGACCGGGGACAGGGGTTAATCAGCCCCAGCATTTT. This translates into CASSGRPGTGVNQPQHF.

This clone has a single count. The CDR3 DNA follows: TGTGCCAGCAGGGGACAGGGAAGGAGGTCTGGAAACACCATATATTTT. Its protein is CASRGQGRRSGNTIYF. This chain uses TRBV6-6 with TRBJ1-3; 9 bases map to TRBD1. The CDR3 totals 16 residues. From germline, CDR1 is MNHNY and CDR2 SVGAGI (reference sequence). V was clipped by 6 bases and J by 1 base; unmatched bases: 7.

J is TRBJ2-5 and V is TRBV19; TRBD1 agrees at 8 bases. Germline-derived CDR1 and CDR2 are LNHDA and SQIVND (reference sequence). The ends lost 5 bases at V and 3 bases at J; junction bases unmatched: 11. The CDR3 has 16 residues. The CDR3 sequence: CASSPRTGQGEETQYF. DNA for the CDR3: TGTGCCAGTAGTCCACGGACAGGGCAGGGGGAAGAGACCCAGTACTTC.

The chain has TRBV4-2 and TRBJ1-5; weak D call: TRBD1 (5 bases). The CDR3 covers 15 residues. CDR1 is LGHNA, CDR2 YNFKEQ, per germline. V lost 0 bases and J lost 7, with 13 bases in between. The CDR3 reads CASSQDTGGRQPQHF. CDR3 in DNA: TGTGCCAGCAGCCAAGATACCGGGGGGAGACAGCCCCAGCATTTT.

The count of this clone is one. This chain uses TRBV29-1 with TRBJ2-4; D is possibly TRBD1 (6 bases). Germline loops: CDR1 SQVTM, CDR2 ANQGSEA. V dropped 3 bases and J dropped 7 bases, with 10 bases sitting between them. CDR3 size: 12 residues. The CDR3 DNA reads as TGCAGCGTTGATTCAGGGGAGAACATTCAGTACTTC. Its protein is CSVDSGENIQYF.

This clone has more than one count but fewer than ten. This chain uses TRBV15 with TRBJ1-5; no definite D call. In germline, CDR1 is LNHNV, CDR2 YYDKDF (reference sequence). The length of the CDR3 is 15 residues. Trimming left V 0 bases short and J 7 bases short, with 13 bases between. The CDR3 DNA reads TGTGCCACCAGCAGAGATCGCCCTGGGGAGCAGCCCCAGCATTTT. Translating gives CATSRDRPGEQPQHF.

This chain joins TRBV4-1 and TRBJ1-2, with D hard to call. Trimming stripped 5 bases from V and 7 bases from J, with 20 bases between. Germline CDR1 reads MGHRA; CDR2 reads YSYEKL. The CDR3 consists of 15 residues. The DNA of the CDR3 is TGCGCCAGCAGCAGCCGGTTCGGTTGGTTGGTTGGCTACACCTTC. It specifies CASSSRFGWLVGYTF.

The chain is built from TRBV7-9 and TRBJ2-3, with a tentative D call TRBD1 (6 bases). From germline, CDR1 is SEHNR and CDR2 FQNEAQ (reference sequence). This CDR3 contains 14 residues. The V end was cut by 11 bases, the J end by 2 bases, with 17 bases between. This chain's CDR3 is CAGARHRATDTQYF. In nucleotides, the CDR3 is TGTGCCGGCGCGAGACACAGGGCCACAGATACGCAGTATTTT.

This clone was counted many times. The DNA of the CDR3 is TGTGCCAGCAGCTTGGAGGGCGAAAAACTGTTTTTT. Its protein is CASSLEGEKLFF. The chain is built from TRBV7-2 and TRBJ1-4; D call uncertain. CDR3 length equals 12 residues. Germline assignment: CDR1 SGHTA and CDR2 FQGNSA. V was cut by 3 bases and J by 8 bases, with 7 bases left in between.

This clone was observed a single time. This specimen includes other DNA sequences encoding the same CDR3. The chain recombines TRBV6-5 with TRBJ2-2; D gene unclear. From germline, CDR1 is MNHEY and CDR2 SVGAGI. Trimming took off 4 bases at V and 5 bases at J, with 5 bases between the two ends. The CDR3 has 12 amino acids. CDR3 sequence: CASSSRTGELFF. For the CDR3, the DNA is TGTGCCAGCAGTTCCAGAACCGGGGAGCTGTTTTTT.

This clone was seen only once. The chain employs TRBV19 and TRBJ1-5; D uncertain. The CDR3 covers 13 residues. The V gene's germline CDR1 is LNHDA and CDR2 SQIVND (reference sequence). V shed 11 bases and J shed 6 bases, with 17 bases lying between them. The CDR3 protein is CASKSREGQPQHF. Here the CDR3 DNA reads TGTGCCTCTAAAAGCCGGGAGGGTCAGCCCCAGCATTTT.